The present TCR beta chain was sequenced within a study of vaccination and CD4 T cells after COVID-19. Study in general: Recovered patients in the cohort numbered six men and four women, two of them Hispanic.

Described treatment: roughly 10-day PBMC culture with coronavirus spike peptide pools or control peptides (ViraFEST assay). Those CD4+ T cells from the unexposed donor predate the COVID-19 pandemic (2011-2018). CDR3 length: 15 residues. Trimming shortened V by 9 bases and J by 0 bases, and 17 bases separated the two germline ends. The germline CDR1 and CDR2 sequences are LNHDA and SQIVND (reference sequence). Oncomine TCR Beta short-read sequencing was applied to DNA from cultured CD4+ T cells. Investigators obtained genomic DNA by extraction from cultured CD4+ T cells. One entry per CDR3 protein, called by TCRdb with MiXCR from the PCR reads. The sample lists over 7,500 distinct CDR3 sequences, roughly a third seen once, with approximately 39% in the top ten. Comment on this clonotype: Its antigen is currently unknown.

The specimen sequenced was CD4+ T cells from blood, cultured in vitro. The TCR originated in a human donor in good health. The V call is TRBV19, the J call TRBJ1-1; tentative D call: TRBD1 (5 bases). The chain's CDR3 is CASTPWGIMNTEAFF. The CDR3 coding sequence is TGTGCCAGCACCCCGTGGGGGATTATGAACACTGAAGCTTTCTTT.